The T cell receptor (beta chain) described here comes from a study of early T cells in non-severe SARS-CoV-2 infection. Study conclusions and caveats: Clonotype matching in VDJdb favored anti-spike CD8 responses and did not capture private and CD4 specificities.

This clonotype was picked up many times. The antigen remains undetermined. Unique molecular identifiers tagged individual cDNA molecules. TCRdb used MiXCR to reprocess the 5' RACE reads, holding one entry per CDR3 protein. This table has 50,000 to 55,000 distinct CDR3 sequences, over 8% appearing once. This CDR3 has 13 amino acids. Germline CDR1 WSHSY, CDR2 SAAADI. The germline V and J ends were trimmed by 0 bases and 8 bases, with 7 bases remaining between them. This TCR came from an adult who was a healthcare worker with PCR-confirmed SARS-CoV-2 infection or an uninfected control (not recorded which). The source material was whole blood. The chain has TRBV10-2 and TRBJ1-4; TRBD1 might be the D (5 bases). The CDR3 region has the DNA TGCGCCAGCAGTGAGTCCAGGGAGGAAAAACTGTTTTTT. It yields the protein CASSESREEKLFF.